This entry lists 27 T cell receptor beta chains sequenced from one sample in a study of OX40 agonist ivuxolimab in advanced cancers. Data came from immunoSEQ multiplex PCR; TCRdb stores just in-frame clones and leaves some out. This sample has about 59,000 clones, with less than 85% found just once. The starting material was CD4+ or CD8+ T cells sorted from blood, obtained in a trial of the OX40 agonist ivuxolimab. These receptors were taken from an adult with an advanced solid tumor such as melanoma, head and neck, liver or kidney cancer.

The chain uses TRBV13 and TRBJ2-1, with D tentatively TRBD1 (5 bases). V lost 0 bases to trimming and J lost 7 bases, with 10 bases between them. The CDR3 spans 14 residues. Germline V gives CDR1 PRHDT, CDR2 FYEKMQ (reference sequence). CDR3 DNA sequence: TGTGCCAGCAGCTTAGGGTCAGGGTGGAATGAGCAGTTCTTC. Amino acid sequence: CASSLGSGWNEQFF.

J is TRBJ2-6 and V is TRBV4-1, with 9 bases matching TRBD1. CDR3 size: 18 residues. V shed 4 bases and J 0 bases; nucleotides not matched to a gene: 7. Germline V lookup: CDR1 MGHRA, CDR2 YSYEKL. CDR3 amino acids: CASSRPDRGSSGANVLTF. As DNA, the CDR3 is TGCGCCAGCAGCCGCCCGGACAGGGGTAGCTCTGGGGCCAACGTCCTGACTTTC.

The CDR3 spells CASSFPTGSQPQHF. The CDR3 DNA is TGTGCCAGCAGTTTCCCGACAGGGAGTCAGCCCCAGCATTTT. This chain joins TRBV28 and TRBJ1-5; 7 nucleotides align to TRBD1. Germline values: CDR1 MDHEN, CDR2 SYDVKM. This CDR3 comprises 14 residues. V lost 3 bases to trimming and J lost 6 bases; unmatched junction nucleotides: 5.

The genes are TRBV30 and TRBJ2-5; D is unclear. This CDR3 is built from 12 residues. Germline V gene lookup returns CDR1 GTSNPN and CDR2 SVGIG (reference sequence). The germline V and J ends were trimmed by 3 bases and 4 bases, with 9 bases remaining between them. The CDR3 loop reads CAWSGGRETQYF. The DNA of the CDR3 is TGTGCCTGGAGCGGCGGCCGAGAGACCCAGTACTTC.

This clone was observed a few times. The V call is TRBV7-9, the J call TRBJ1-5; TRBD1 matches 9 bases. Trimming took 5 bases from V and 7 from J; bases not matched to a gene: 9. The V gene's germline CDR1 is SEHNR and CDR2 FQNEAQ (reference sequence). The CDR3 is 15 amino acids. CDR3 nucleotides: TGTGCCAGCAGCCGGACCGGGACAGGGATCCAGCCCCAGCATTTT. This codes for CASSRTGTGIQPQHF.

The rearrangement joins TRBV6-5 to TRBJ2-7, with D possibly being TRBD1 (6 bases). CDR1 MNHEY and CDR2 SVGAGI come from the germline V gene. This CDR3 contains 13 residues. V gave up 5 bases and J gave up 6 bases, with 14 bases separating them. The CDR3 loop is CASSPPETGEQYF. CDR3 nucleotide sequence: TGTGCCAGCAGTCCCCCTGAGACAGGCGAGCAGTACTTC.

V is TRBV5-8 and J is TRBJ1-1, with a possible D match to TRBD1 (6 bases). The CDR3 extends over 16 amino acids. CDR1 is SGHTS and CDR2 is YDEGEE in the germline V gene. Trimming stripped 2 bases from V and 1 base from J, with 15 bases between. The CDR3 sequence is CASSFHAGVGNTEAFF. The CDR3 nucleotides read TGTGCCAGCAGCTTTCACGCAGGGGTGGGGAACACTGAAGCTTTCTTT.

The chain joins TRBV5-8 to TRBJ1-4; tentative D call: TRBD1 (5 bases). The CDR3 totals 14 residues. Looked up from germline, CDR1 is SGHTS and CDR2 is YDEGEE. Trimming took 7 bases from V and 3 from J, leaving 13 bases between them. In DNA, the CDR3 is TGTGCCAGCGACTCGGGACGGGCTAATGAAAAACTGTTTTTT. Its protein is CASDSGRANEKLFF.

This rearrangement joins TRBV5-5 to TRBJ1-3; the D gene is possibly TRBD1 (6 bases). The CDR3 totals 15 residues. V was shortened by 0 bases and J by 0 bases, with 7 bases between the two germline ends. Germline-derived CDR1 and CDR2 are SGHKS and YYEKEE (reference sequence). CDR3 loop: CASSLGTASGNTIYF. The CDR3 bases are TGTGCCAGCAGCTTGGGGACAGCCTCTGGAAACACCATATATTTT. Supplemented by reference TRBV5-5 and TRBJ1-3, the full variable domain reads DAGVTQSPTHLIKTRGQQVTLRCSPISGHKSVSWYQQVLGQGPQFIFQYYEKEERGRGNFPDRFSARQFPNYSSELNVNALLLGDSALYLCASSLGTASGNTIYFGEGSWLTVV.

The chain employs TRBV7-6 and TRBJ1-6, with 8 bases lining up with TRBD1. After removal of 3 bases from V and 9 bases from J, the junction contained 4 bases not matched to a gene. Germline CDR1 SGHVS, CDR2 FNYEAQ. This CDR3 is built from 14 residues. The CDR3 nucleotides read TGTGCCAGCAGCTTCGGACAGGGTACTTCACCCCTCCACTTT. Translating it yields CASSFGQGTSPLHF.

The chain is built from TRBV27 and TRBJ2-7; D possibly corresponds to TRBD1 (5 bases). There are 14 residues in the CDR3. The germline CDR1 and CDR2 sequences are MNHEY and SMNVEV (reference sequence). Trimming shortened V by 4 bases and J by 3 bases, and 13 bases separated the two germline ends. CDR3 protein: CASSSPHQGYEQYF. CDR3 DNA sequence: TGTGCCAGCAGTTCCCCTCATCAGGGCTACGAGCAGTACTTC.

The chain combines TRBV25-1 with TRBJ1-6, with 7 bases that match TRBD1. J gave up 5 bases and V 5 bases, and 9 bases lay outside the gene matches. The germline CDR1 and CDR2 sequences are MGHDK and SYGVNS. The CDR3 has 16 residues. CDR3 loop: CASSSPRTGNNSPLHF. In nucleotides, the CDR3 is TGTGCCAGCAGTAGCCCTCGGACAGGAAATAATTCACCCCTCCACTTT.

The CDR3 reads CASSLRGVRTDTQYF. In DNA form, the CDR3 reads TGTGCCAGCAGCTTGCGGGGGGTCCGCACAGATACGCAGTATTTT. The chain recombines TRBV5-6 with TRBJ2-3, with 7 bases aligning to TRBD2. CDR1 and CDR2 (germline): SGHDT, YYEEEE. The V segment lost 1 base and the J segment 1 base; nucleotides outside the gene matches: 3. The CDR3 length is 15 residues.

The rearrangement joins TRBV7-3 to TRBJ1-1; tentatively, D is TRBD1 (5 bases). CDR1 and CDR2 (germline): SGHTA, FQGTGA. The V gene lost 6 bases and the J gene lost 6 bases, with 20 bases spanning the gap. The CDR3 is made up of 15 amino acids. CDR3: CASSLEGVGQAEAFF. In DNA, the CDR3 is TGTGCCAGCAGTCTAGAAGGGGTCGGTCAGGCTGAAGCTTTCTTT. Using reference TRBV7-3 and TRBJ1-1 for the parts outside the CDR3, the full variable domain is GAGVSQTPSNKVTEKGKYVELRCDPISGHTALYWYRQSLGQGPEFLIYFQGTGAADDSGLPNDRFFAVRPEGSVSTLKIQRTERGDSAVYLCASSLEGVGQAEAFFGQGTRLTVV.

J is TRBJ2-7 and V is TRBV7-3; D assignment may be TRBD1 or TRBD2 (6 bases each). Germline V gives CDR1 SGHTA, CDR2 FQGTGA. Trimming left V 5 bases short and J 3 bases short, with 17 bases between. The CDR3 runs 15 residues. CDR3 nucleotide sequence: TGTGCCAGCAGCCCCTCGGGGGCTCCGCACTACGAGCAGTACTTC. This translates into CASSPSGAPHYEQYF.

This chain connects TRBV7-2 to TRBJ2-1; the match to TRBD2 covers 13 bases. The CDR3 runs 17 residues. CDR1 is SGHTA, CDR2 FQGNSA, per germline. V shed 1 base, J shed 7 bases, and the junction held 7 bases outside the gene matches. CDR3 sequence: CASSLGLAGGTRNEQFF. The CDR3 DNA sequence: TGTGCCAGCAGCTTAGGACTAGCGGGAGGCACAAGGAATGAGCAGTTCTTC.

The chain has TRBV18 and TRBJ2-7; 15 nucleotides agree with TRBD2. The CDR3 is 16 residues long. Germline loops: CDR1 KGHSH, CDR2 LQKENI. Trimming took 4 bases from V and 5 from J; bases not matched to a gene: 6. The CDR3 DNA is TGTGCCAGCTCACTGGGACTAGCGGGAGGTCTGGACGAGCAGTACTTC. As protein: CASSLGLAGGLDEQYF.

The chain couples TRBV27 to TRBJ1-6; D is unclear. CDR1 MNHEY and CDR2 SMNVEV come from the germline V gene (reference sequence). The V end lost 5 bases, the J end lost 10 bases, and 18 bases lay between the germline ends. This CDR3 has 15 amino acids. The CDR3 DNA is TGTGCCAGCAGTACCCGTGGACCGCTTCGATCACCCCTCCACTTT. Encoded protein: CASSTRGPLRSPLHF.

This chain links TRBV29-1 with TRBJ1-3; D ambiguous. CDR1 is SQVTM, CDR2 ANQGSEA, per germline. V was trimmed by 4 bases and J by 9 bases, leaving 7 bases between them. The CDR3 consists of 10 residues. The CDR3 spells CSVAEGTIYF. The CDR3 DNA is TGCAGCGTTGCCGAGGGCACCATATATTTT.

The chain employs TRBV30 and TRBJ2-5; maybe TRBD2 (5 bases). Trimming shortened V by 1 base and J by 0 bases, and 6 bases separated the two germline ends. Germline V lookup: CDR1 GTSNPN, CDR2 SVGIG (reference sequence). The CDR3 covers 13 residues. In DNA form, the CDR3 reads TGTGCCTGGAGTGCGGGGTACCAAGAGACCCAGTACTTC. Protein: CAWSAGYQETQYF.

The J gene is TRBJ1-3, the V gene TRBV6-1, with D possibly being TRBD1 (5 bases). CDR1 is MNHNS and CDR2 is SASEGT in the germline V gene. The CDR3 consists of 14 residues. V was cut by 6 bases and J by 0 bases, with 9 bases left in between. The CDR3 DNA is TGTGCCAGCAGGGAGGGGAACTCTGGAAACACCATATATTTT. Its translation is CASREGNSGNTIYF.

The rearrangement joins TRBV7-9 to TRBJ1-3; D unresolved. Trimming pared 1 base from V and 4 bases from J, leaving 8 bases between. The germline V gene has CDR1 SEHNR and CDR2 FQNEAQ (reference sequence). The CDR3 has 14 residues. The CDR3 bases are TGTGCCAGCAGCTTAGAAATGGCCGGAAACACCATATATTTT. Translation gives CASSLEMAGNTIYF.

The gene calls are TRBV5-4 and TRBJ1-1; D call uncertain. The length of the CDR3 is 14 residues. V was trimmed by 4 bases and J by 1 base, leaving 11 bases between them. In germline, CDR1 is SGHNT, CDR2 YYREEE (reference sequence). The CDR3 DNA reads as TGTGCCAGCAGCAAACGGACTCAGAACACTGAAGCTTTCTTT. Amino acids: CASSKRTQNTEAFF.

The chain uses TRBV28 and TRBJ1-3; D is perhaps TRBD1 (6 bases). The CDR3 is 16 residues long. In germline, CDR1 is MDHEN, CDR2 SYDVKM. The V end lost 7 bases, the J end lost 2 bases, and 18 bases lay between the germline ends. The CDR3 DNA follows: TGTGCCAGCACGGGGGGGGGCCCGAGGGCTGGAAACACCATATATTTT. Its protein product is CASTGGGPRAGNTIYF.

The chain couples TRBV11-2 to TRBJ2-4, with D unclear. V shed 4 bases and J shed 8 bases, with 9 bases lying between them. There are 12 residues in the CDR3. The germline CDR1 and CDR2 sequences are SGHAT and FQNNGV. CDR3: CASSSSGHIQYF. CDR3 coding DNA: TGTGCCAGCAGCTCCTCTGGGCACATTCAGTACTTC.

The CDR3 loop is CASRGTAQETQYF. In DNA form, the CDR3 reads TGTGCCAGCAGAGGGACAGCTCAAGAGACCCAGTACTTC. The chain recombines TRBV6-6 with TRBJ2-5; 7 bases map to TRBD1. Losses at the gene ends were 6 bases for V and 2 bases for J; bases not matched to a gene: 3. The length of the CDR3 is 13 residues. Germline assignment: CDR1 MNHNY and CDR2 SVGAGI (reference sequence).

This chain joins TRBV5-5 and TRBJ2-7; D assignment may be TRBD1 or TRBD2 (5 bases each). CDR1 and CDR2 from the germline V gene are SGHKS and YYEKEE (reference sequence). V gave up 1 base and J gave up 6 bases, with 11 bases separating them. The CDR3 is 13 amino acids. The CDR3 sequence: CASSLLGRAEQYF. The CDR3 bases are TGTGCCAGCAGCTTGCTGGGACGAGCCGAGCAGTACTTC.